Listed below are T cell receptor beta chains from one sample, sequenced in a study of CD8+ T cells in alopecia areata. Sequencing was performed with immunoSEQ multiplex PCR; in TCRdb, only in-frame clones are kept and a portion is missing. The sample contains roughly 250,000 clones, around 64% of which appear only once. The source material was CD4+ T cells sorted from blood, sampled at week 52, from a patient treated with tofacitinib. The source is a human donor with alopecia areata. Both conserved end residues are part of each CDR3. The order of the fields is CDR3 length, V gene, J gene, CDR3 protein.

13	TRBV10-3	TRBJ2-7	CAISEVANYEQYF
12	TRBV29-1	TRBJ2-5	CSILGVVETQYF
16	TRBV5-6	TRBJ2-7	CASSSAGSRVSYEQYF
14	TRBV9	TRBJ1-2	CASSFSDSSYGYTF
13	TRBV5-8	TRBJ1-2	CASSLADVGGYTF
11	TRBV29-1	TRBJ1-2	CSVGQGGGYTF
11	TRBV7-6	TRBJ1-1	CAPQTDTEAFF
14	TRBV4-3	TRBJ2-5	CASSQNAGEETQYF
13	TRBV30	TRBJ1-1	CAWDKWTGEIAFF
13	TRBV29-1	TRBJ2-3	CSVLGLVTDTQYF
16	TRBV1	TRBJ2-7	CTSSLSEGQSSYEQYF
15	TRBV6-5	TRBJ2-7	CASTPSGAIAYEQYF
12	TRBV30	TRBJ2-1	CAGLAGGGLRFF
16	TRBV27	TRBJ1-6	CASSLFGRNYNSPLHF
14	TRBV7-9	TRBJ1-5	CASSTTGDNQPQHF
17	TRBV5-1	TRBJ2-6	CASSLGTAFSGANVLTF
16	TRBV6-5	TRBJ1-4	CASSYSRLSRNEKLFF
15	TRBV5-6	TRBJ2-7	CASSNIGTSSYEQYF
14	TRBV5-1	TRBJ1-6	CASSLTGDDSPLHF
12	TRBV29-1	TRBJ2-7	CSVGAPDYEQYF
13	TRBV7-6	TRBJ2-7	CASSLSWIHEQYF
13	TRBV14	TRBJ2-2	CASSQVPGGELFF
15	TRBV5-6	TRBJ1-5	CASSSRVGLGQPQHF
15	TRBV19	TRBJ1-1	CASSVRTGFYTEAFF
12	TRBV5-5	TRBJ2-1	CASSDLYNEQFF
14	TRBV14	TRBJ1-6	CASSLDRGNSPLHF
15	TRBV2	TRBJ1-5	CASSAYSGNYQPQHF
14	TRBV29-1	TRBJ1-5	CSVLTDRGNQPQHF
12	TRBV9	TRBJ2-3	CASSVESSPQYF
13	TRBV6-6	TRBJ1-6	CASSYSSNSPLHF
12	TRBV29-1	TRBJ2-2	CSVRRSTGELFF
13	TRBV7-2	TRBJ2-3	CASSWSYTDTQYF
13	TRBV5-1	TRBJ1-2	CASSADSYYGYTF
13	TRBV14	TRBJ2-5	CASSQDGPGTQYF
17	TRBV5-6	TRBJ2-5	CASSFLRRGDRGETQYF
14	TRBV6-5	TRBJ1-3	CASSRSESGNTIYF